The 31 T cell receptor beta chains given below trace back to one sample, sequenced in a study of T-cell reconstitution after alpha-beta-depleted transplantation in children. Unique molecular identifiers were built into the TCRbeta library. MiXCR was run by TCRdb on the PCR reads, yielding one entry per CDR3 protein. The sample carries approximately 240,000 distinct CDR3 sequences, roughly a tenth recorded once. The sequences come from PBMCs from the stem cell graft donor, collected from the stem cell graft. The origin of the receptors is a human donor who donated a stem cell graft to a child with acute lymphoblastic leukemia.

As concerns this clonotype: An end of the junction differs from the germline gene, which may be a read error. The rearrangement joins TRBV4-2 to TRBJ1-1, with D tentatively TRBD1 (6 bases). This CDR3 has 19 amino acids. From germline, CDR1 is LGHNA and CDR2 YNFKEQ. The CDR3 region is CASSPIASGGPVRNAEAFF. The CDR3 DNA reads TGTGCCAGCAGCCCAATCGCGAGTGGGGGCCCGGTTCGGAACGCTGAAGCTTTCTTT.

The CDR3 loop reads CASRFFGDTNTGELFF. The CDR3 DNA reads as TGTGCCAGCAGGTTTTTTGGGGACACGAACACCGGGGAGCTGTTTTTT. This sequence joins TRBV7-6 and TRBJ2-2; the D gene is possibly TRBD1 (6 bases). The germline CDR1 and CDR2 sequences are SGHVS and FNYEAQ. This CDR3 contains 16 residues. Deletions cut 6 bases from V and 0 bases from J, with 14 bases between.

The chain combines TRBV20-1 with TRBJ1-1, with 7 bases that match TRBD1. Germline V gene lookup returns CDR1 DFQATT and CDR2 SNEGSKA (reference sequence). Trimming at V came to 7 bases and at J to 3 bases, leaving 8 bases not matched to a gene. The CDR3 has 13 residues. CDR3 amino acids: CSVSDRSDTEAFF. The CDR3 DNA follows: TGCAGTGTCTCGGACAGGAGTGACACTGAAGCTTTCTTT.

The chain uses TRBV5-1 and TRBJ2-2, with D unclear. The CDR3 contains 14 residues. Germline CDR1 and CDR2: SGHRS and YFSETQ. The V gene lost 0 bases and the J gene lost 3 bases, with 6 bases spanning the gap. CDR3 sequence reads: CASSLDVYTGELFF. The CDR3 DNA is TGCGCCAGCAGCTTGGATGTCTACACCGGGGAGCTGTTTTTT.

The chain carries TRBV18 and TRBJ2-2, with no clear D. Germline assignment: CDR1 KGHSH and CDR2 LQKENI. V was trimmed by 2 bases and J by 7 bases, leaving 14 bases between them. The CDR3 loop spans 15 amino acids. CDR3 coding DNA: TGTGCCAGCTCACCAAGTCGGCCCGACGACGGGGAGCTGTTTTTT. Its protein is CASSPSRPDDGELFF. Based on the CDR3 plus reference TRBV18 and TRBJ2-2, the full variable domain is NAGVMQNPRHLVRRRGQEARLRCSPMKGHSHVYWYRQLPEEGLKFMVYLQKENIIDESGMPKERFSAEFPKEGPSILRIQQVVRGDSAAYFCASSPSRPDDGELFFGEGSRLTVL.

With regard to this clonotype: The conserved phenylalanine or tryptophan normally closing the CDR3 is absent here, so this likely arose from a read error. The DNA is omitted, as the CDR3 cannot be located on it reliably, and the CDR3 follows TCRdb's listing. This chain connects TRBV20-1 to TRBJ1-1; the D call of TRBD1 is as the table states it, not checked on the DNA. Germline CDR1 reads DFQATT; CDR2 reads SNEGSKA (reference sequence). Ends included, the CDR3 has 11 residues. The CDR3 region is CSARDTNRILV.

In its sample, this clonotype was seen many times. V gene TRBV7-9 combines with J gene TRBJ2-7, with TRBD1 as a possible D gene (5 bases). CDR1 and CDR2 from the germline V gene are SEHNR and FQNEAQ (reference sequence). V lost 1 base, J lost 2 bases, and 9 bases lay in between. This CDR3 is 14 amino acids long. This CDR3 reads CASSLGQGTYEQYF. CDR3 nucleotides: TGTGCCAGCAGCTTAGGGCAGGGAACCTACGAGCAGTACTTC.

The chain has TRBV29-1 and TRBJ2-7; tentative D call: TRBD1 (6 bases). Germline values: CDR1 SQVTM, CDR2 ANQGSEA. The CDR3 totals 13 residues. The V gene lost 7 bases and the J gene lost 0 bases, with 13 bases spanning the gap. CDR3 region: CSANDRLSYEQYF. The CDR3 DNA reads TGCAGCGCTAATGACAGGCTCTCCTACGAGCAGTACTTC.

V usage is TRBV20-1 and J usage is TRBJ2-2; TRBD1 or TRBD2 may be the D gene (7 bases each). Trimming took off 2 bases at V and 4 bases at J, with 17 bases between the two ends. Germline V lookup: CDR1 DFQATT, CDR2 SNEGSKA (reference sequence). The CDR3 sequence is 16 residues long. For the CDR3, the DNA is TGCAGTGCTAGACCCCCCAGGGGGGGGGGCACCGGGGAGCTGTTTTTT. It specifies CSARPPRGGGTGELFF.

There are a few counts of this clonotype. The chain uses TRBV12-3 or TRBV12-4 and TRBJ1-4; 8 nucleotides match TRBD1. This CDR3 is built from 16 residues. V was clipped by 5 bases and J by 4 bases; unmatched bases: 9. The CDR3 loop is CASSPRGQGSNEKLFF. DNA of the CDR3: TGTGCCAGCAGTCCGCGCGGACAGGGAAGTAATGAAAAACTGTTTTTT.

This clonotype has at least ten counts. The V call is TRBV14, the J call TRBJ2-1, with D unclear. The germline V gene encodes CDR1 SGHDN and CDR2 FVKESK. CDR3 length: 13 residues. Trimming took off 1 base at V and 4 bases at J, with 5 bases between the two ends. CDR3 in DNA: TGTGCCAGCAGCCAAGGGGATTACAATGAGCAGTTCTTC. It translates to CASSQGDYNEQFF.

This clonotype has just a few counts. This chain joins TRBV19 and TRBJ2-2, with D possibly matching TRBD2 (6 bases). The CDR3 has 14 amino acids. V was pared by 5 bases and J by 6 bases, with 13 bases between. CDR1 is LNHDA, CDR2 SQIVND, per germline (reference sequence). The CDR3 bases are TGTGCCAGTAGTCCACTGACTAGAGCCGGGGAGCTGTTTTTT. Translation: CASSPLTRAGELFF.

This clonotype was recorded at least ten times. The rearrangement joins TRBV20-1 to TRBJ2-2; no reliable D call. CDR1 is DFQATT and CDR2 is SNEGSKA in the germline V gene (reference sequence). The V end lost 0 bases, the J end lost 7 bases, and 9 bases lay between the germline ends. CDR3 length equals 13 residues. As DNA, the CDR3 is TGCAGTGCTAGAGACTTTACCGGCGGGGAGCTGTTTTTT. It codes for CSARDFTGGELFF.

The table lists this clonotype with many counts. The chain couples TRBV5-1 to TRBJ2-7, with a tentative D call TRBD2 (6 bases). The CDR3 extends over 12 amino acids. V was clipped by 8 bases and J by 0 bases, with 9 bases between them. CDR1 is SGHRS, CDR2 YFSETQ, per germline. The CDR3 nucleotides read TGCGCCAGTCGGGACTCCTCCTACGAGCAGTACTTC. Translation gives CASRDSSYEQYF.

CDR3 region: CASSSQALGVTDTQYF. The DNA of the CDR3 is TGTGCCAGCAGTTCCCAGGCTCTGGGGGTCACAGATACGCAGTATTTT. The chain carries TRBV2 and TRBJ2-3; D may match TRBD1 or TRBD2 (5 bases each). Germline V gene sequence: CDR1 SNHLY, CDR2 FYNNEI. CDR3 size: 16 residues. V was clipped by 5 bases and J by 2 bases, with 17 bases between them. Full variable domain (missing parts from reference TRBV2 and TRBJ2-3): EPEVTQTPSHQVTQMGQEVILRCVPISNHLYFYWYRQILGQKVEFLVSFYNNEISEKSEIFDDQFSVERPDGSNFTLKIRSTKLEDSAMYFCASSSQALGVTDTQYFGPGTRLTVL.

The genes are TRBV29-1 and TRBJ2-2, with D perhaps assigned TRBD1 or TRBD2 (5 bases each). The CDR3 is made up of 15 amino acids. Germline V gene data show CDR1 as SQVTM and CDR2 as ANQGSEA. V was shortened by 6 bases and J by 2 bases, with 16 bases between the two germline ends. The CDR3 here is CSVAPGTANTGELFF. CDR3 nucleotide sequence: TGCAGCGTCGCACCGGGGACGGCTAACACCGGGGAGCTGTTTTTT.

This clonotype has only a few counts. J is TRBJ2-3 and V is TRBV11-2; no firm D call. V gave up 4 bases and J gave up 0 bases, with 11 bases separating them. This CDR3 spans 15 amino acids. Germline-derived CDR1 and CDR2 are SGHAT and FQNNGV. CDR3 loop: CASSYFYPSTDTQYF. CDR3 DNA sequence: TGTGCCAGCAGCTACTTCTATCCTAGCACAGATACGCAGTATTTT.

This clonotype was seen a few times. The chain links TRBV12-3 or TRBV12-4 to TRBJ1-5, with TRBD1 as a possible D gene (6 bases). V was pared by 7 bases and J by 6 bases, with 16 bases between. This CDR3 is 14 amino acids long. CDR3 region: CASTFGGFGQPQHF. The CDR3 nucleotides read TGTGCCAGCACTTTCGGGGGCTTTGGTCAGCCCCAGCATTTT.

The table lists this clonotype with many counts. The J gene is TRBJ2-5, the V gene TRBV7-6; 9 positions match TRBD2. There are 14 residues in the CDR3. The germline V gene encodes CDR1 SGHVS and CDR2 FNYEAQ. V was pared by 4 bases and J by 4 bases, with 4 bases of the junction left unmatched. In DNA form, the CDR3 reads TGTGCCAGCAGCTCGATAGCGGGGGTAGAGACCCAGTACTTC. This gives the protein CASSSIAGVETQYF.

This clonotype turned up a few times. The chain carries TRBV3-1 and TRBJ1-3; D unresolved. CDR1 is LGHDT and CDR2 is YNNKEL in the germline V gene (reference sequence). The CDR3 is 15 amino acids. With 2 bases removed from V and 0 bases from J, the gap between germline ends came to 8 bases. Here the CDR3 reads CASSQLANSGNTIYF. The CDR3 DNA reads as TGTGCCAGCAGCCAATTAGCCAACTCTGGAAACACCATATATTTT.

The chain couples TRBV7-2 to TRBJ2-5; the D gene could be TRBD1 or TRBD2 (5 bases each). The CDR3 contains 16 residues. The V gene lost 3 bases and the J gene lost 2 bases, with 16 bases spanning the gap. Germline V gene data show CDR1 as SGHTA and CDR2 as FQGNSA. CDR3 sequence: CASSFQGSDYQETQYF. The CDR3 DNA is TGTGCCAGCAGCTTCCAGGGTAGCGATTATCAAGAGACCCAGTACTTC.

A remark on this clonotype: A clone one base away is much larger, so this may be a read error. Since the CDR3 does not end with the conserved phenylalanine or tryptophan, this likely comes from a read error. V is TRBV11-2 and J is TRBJ2-1, with D possibly TRBD1 on 5 matching bases. This CDR3 region has 14 residues. Germline V CDR1 and CDR2: SGHAT, FQNNGV. The V end lost 5 bases, the J end lost 5 bases, and 13 bases lay between the germline ends. CDR3 DNA: TGTGCCAGCAGCAATTCGGACACCGACAATGAGCAGTTCTAC. As protein: CASSNSDTDNEQFY.

This clonotype was seen more than once but under ten times. The CDR3: CASSSSQVPYGYTF. The CDR3, as DNA: TGTGCCAGCAGTTCCTCACAGGTCCCCTATGGCTACACCTTC. The chain links TRBV12-3 or TRBV12-4 to TRBJ1-2, with D possibly TRBD1 on 5 matching bases. V was trimmed by 4 bases and J by 4 bases, leaving 13 bases between them. This CDR3 contains 14 residues.

This clonotype has at least ten counts. The chain carries TRBV27 and TRBJ1-5; 7 bases line up with TRBD1. The CDR3 extends over 14 amino acids. V dropped 2 bases and J dropped 4; count of bases not matched to a gene: 2. In germline, CDR1 is MNHEY, CDR2 SMNVEV (reference sequence). CDR3 residues: CASSLTGANQPQHF. The CDR3 nucleotides read TGTGCCAGCAGTTTAACAGGGGCGAATCAGCCCCAGCATTTT.

This sequence joins TRBV3-1 and TRBJ2-7; TRBD1 might be the D (6 bases). Germline V gene lookup returns CDR1 LGHDT and CDR2 YNNKEL (reference sequence). With 1 base removed from V and 11 bases from J, the gap between germline ends came to 12 bases. CDR3 length: 12 residues. Here the CDR3 DNA reads TGTGCCAGCAGCCAAGGCCAGGGGATTGAGTACTTC. Encoded protein: CASSQGQGIEYF.

This clonotype has a handful of counts. The chain links TRBV10-2 to TRBJ2-7; D gene ambiguous. V was clipped by 3 bases and J by 4 bases, with 22 bases between them. The CDR3 has 17 amino acids. CDR1 WSHSY and CDR2 SAAADI come from the germline V gene. CDR3 sequence reads: CASSEIIAGPLGYEQYF. For the CDR3, the DNA is TGCGCCAGCAGTGAAATAATCGCAGGCCCACTCGGTTACGAGCAGTACTTC.

This clonotype was recorded many times. V usage is TRBV20-1 and J usage is TRBJ2-5; no definite D call. V lost 0 bases, J lost 1 base, and 6 bases lay in between. The CDR3 totals 13 residues. Germline-derived CDR1 and CDR2 are DFQATT and SNEGSKA (reference sequence). The CDR3 DNA follows: TGCAGTGCTAGAGACCCAATCCAAGAGACCCAGTACTTC. The encoded protein is CSARDPIQETQYF.

Ten or more counts support this clonotype. The V and J genes are TRBV4-2 and TRBJ2-1; a possible D gene is TRBD1 (6 bases). The CDR3 is made up of 17 amino acids. Germline-derived CDR1 and CDR2 are LGHNA and YNFKEQ. V was pared by 1 base and J by 4 bases, with 17 bases between. The CDR3 loop reads CASSQGGLLGVYNEQFF. Here the CDR3 DNA reads TGTGCCAGCAGCCAAGGGGGGCTTTTGGGGGTGTACAATGAGCAGTTCTTC.

This clonotype was recorded a few times. This chain links TRBV14 with TRBJ2-1; TRBD2 matches 8 bases. Trimming cost V 4 bases and J 2 bases; bases outside gene matches: 1. CDR3 length equals 14 residues. Germline V gene sequence: CDR1 SGHDN, CDR2 FVKESK. The CDR3 region has the DNA TGTGCCAGCAGCCGAGCGGGGGCCTACAATGAGCAGTTCTTC. Translation gives CASSRAGAYNEQFF.

The chain employs TRBV12-3 or TRBV12-4 and TRBJ2-3; 7 nucleotides line up with TRBD2. V dropped 1 base and J dropped 2; count of bases not matched to a gene: 6. This CDR3 has 16 residues. This CDR3 is CASSLDGGGYTDTQYF. Here the CDR3 DNA reads TGTGCCAGCAGTTTAGATGGCGGGGGTTACACAGATACGCAGTATTTT.

This clonotype was picked up a small number of times. The chain has TRBV5-5 and TRBJ2-1; the D gene could be TRBD1 or TRBD2 (5 bases each). Trimming removed 4 bases at V and 7 bases at J, with 18 bases between. Germline CDR1 reads SGHKS; CDR2 reads YYEKEE (reference sequence). CDR3 length: 15 residues. The CDR3 DNA is TGTGCCAGCAGCACCGTCGGTGAGGGGCAGAATGAGCAGTTCTTC. Its protein is CASSTVGEGQNEQFF.